The T cell receptor (beta chain) described here comes from a study of CD8 T cells in acute hepatitis C reinfection. Study-level information: CD8+ T cells recognizing the HCV NS3-1073 epitope were profiled acutely and after viral clearance.

Profiled with immunoSEQ multiplex PCR; TCRdb holds only in-frame clones, not every one. The profile covers more than 35,000 clones, with about 83% appearing a single time and under 0.65% taken by the ten largest. This clone was counted a single time. The sample's time point: naive CD8 control sorted from an acute-time-point sample. The germline CDR1 and CDR2 sequences are SGHRS and YFSETQ. This CDR3 comprises 16 residues. V was clipped by 0 bases and J by 6 bases, with 16 bases between them. Sequenced input: naive CD8+ T cells from PBMCs. The TCR originated in a man under 40 with chronic hepatitis C. This chain uses TRBV5-1 with TRBJ2-1; TRBD2 is a possible D gene (6 bases). The CDR3 region is CASSLVYGGQGNEQFF. The CDR3 DNA is TGCGCCAGCAGCTTGGTGTACGGGGGTCAGGGCAATGAGCAGTTCTTC.